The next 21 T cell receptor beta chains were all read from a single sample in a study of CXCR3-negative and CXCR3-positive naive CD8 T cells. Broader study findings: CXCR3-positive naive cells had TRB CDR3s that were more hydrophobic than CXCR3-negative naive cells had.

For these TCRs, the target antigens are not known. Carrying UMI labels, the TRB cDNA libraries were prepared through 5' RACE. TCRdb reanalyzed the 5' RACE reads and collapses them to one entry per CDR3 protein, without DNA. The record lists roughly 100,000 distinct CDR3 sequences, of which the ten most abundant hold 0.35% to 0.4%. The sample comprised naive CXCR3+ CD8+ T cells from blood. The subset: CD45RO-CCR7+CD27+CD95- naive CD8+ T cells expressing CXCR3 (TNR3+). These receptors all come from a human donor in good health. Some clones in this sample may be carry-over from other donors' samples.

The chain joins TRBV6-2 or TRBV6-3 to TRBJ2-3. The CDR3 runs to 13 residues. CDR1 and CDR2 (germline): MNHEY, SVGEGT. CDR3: CASSFTDTDTQYF.

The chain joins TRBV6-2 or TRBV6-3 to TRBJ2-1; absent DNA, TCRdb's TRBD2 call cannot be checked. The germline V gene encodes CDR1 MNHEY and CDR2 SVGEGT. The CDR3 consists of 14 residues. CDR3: CASRTGLAGNEQFF.

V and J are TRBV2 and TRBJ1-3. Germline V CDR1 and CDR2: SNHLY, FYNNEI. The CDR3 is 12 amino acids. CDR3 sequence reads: CATRNSGNTIYF.

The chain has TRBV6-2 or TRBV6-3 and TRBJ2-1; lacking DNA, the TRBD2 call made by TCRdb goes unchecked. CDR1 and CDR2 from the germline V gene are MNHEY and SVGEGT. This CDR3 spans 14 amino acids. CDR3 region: CASSSHGSYNEQFF.

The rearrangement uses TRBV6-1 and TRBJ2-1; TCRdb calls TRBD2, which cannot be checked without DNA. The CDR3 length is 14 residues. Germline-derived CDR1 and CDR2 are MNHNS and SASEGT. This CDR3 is CASQTGLVLNEQFF.

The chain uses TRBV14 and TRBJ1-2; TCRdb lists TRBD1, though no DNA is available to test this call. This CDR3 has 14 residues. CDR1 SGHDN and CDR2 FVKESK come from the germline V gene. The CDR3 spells CASSPTGGGYGYTF. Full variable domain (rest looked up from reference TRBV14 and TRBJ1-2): EAGVTQFPSHSVIEKGQTVTLRCDPISGHDNLYWYRRVMGKEIKFLLHFVKESKQDESGMPNNRFLAERTGGTYSTLKVQPAELEDSGVYFCASSPTGGGYGYTFGSGTRLTVV.

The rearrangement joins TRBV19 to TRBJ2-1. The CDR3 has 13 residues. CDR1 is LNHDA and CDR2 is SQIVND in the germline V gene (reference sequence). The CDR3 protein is CASSWGSYNEQFF.

The CDR3: CASSHPLGTYNEQFF. The chain is built from TRBV4-1 and TRBJ2-1. Germline assignment: CDR1 MGHRA and CDR2 YSYEKL. CDR3 length: 15 amino acids.

This CDR3 is CATSDTHEGETQYF. The chain uses TRBV24-1 and TRBJ2-5; TCRdb's D call, TRBD2, is unchecked because there is no DNA. In germline, CDR1 is KGHDR, CDR2 SFDVKD. The CDR3 is made up of 14 amino acids.

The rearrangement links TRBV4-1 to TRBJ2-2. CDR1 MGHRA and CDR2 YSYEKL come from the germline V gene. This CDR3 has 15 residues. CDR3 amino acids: CASSLAAANTGELFF.

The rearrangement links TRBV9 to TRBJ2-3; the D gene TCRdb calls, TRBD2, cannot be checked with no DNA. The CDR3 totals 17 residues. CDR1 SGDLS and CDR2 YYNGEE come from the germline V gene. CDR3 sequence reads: CASSAQTSGGYADTQYF.

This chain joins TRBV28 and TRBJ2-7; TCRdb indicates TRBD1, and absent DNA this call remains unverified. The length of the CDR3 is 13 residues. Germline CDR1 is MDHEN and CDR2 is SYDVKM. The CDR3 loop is CASRTNDRGEQYF. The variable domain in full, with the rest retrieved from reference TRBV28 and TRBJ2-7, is DVKVTQSSRYLVKRTGEKVFLECVQDMDHENMFWYRQDPGLGLRLIYFSYDVKMKEKGDIPEGYSVSREKKERFSLILESASTNQTSMYLCASRTNDRGEQYFGPGTRLTVT.

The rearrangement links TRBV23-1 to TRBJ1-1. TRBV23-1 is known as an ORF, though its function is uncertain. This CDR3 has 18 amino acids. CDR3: CASSQSRGRIRESTEAFF.

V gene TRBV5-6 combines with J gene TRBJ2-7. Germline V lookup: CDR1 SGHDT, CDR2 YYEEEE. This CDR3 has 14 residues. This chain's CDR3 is CASSFGGYGYEQYF.

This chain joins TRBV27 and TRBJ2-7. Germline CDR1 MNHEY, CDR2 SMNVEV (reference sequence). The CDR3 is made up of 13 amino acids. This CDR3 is CASSILGSYEQYF.

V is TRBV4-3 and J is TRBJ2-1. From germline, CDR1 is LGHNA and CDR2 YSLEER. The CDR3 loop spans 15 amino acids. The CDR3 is CASSQTYDNYNEQFF.

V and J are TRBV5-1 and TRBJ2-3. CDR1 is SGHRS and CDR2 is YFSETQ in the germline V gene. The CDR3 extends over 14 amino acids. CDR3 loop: CASSLGYGTDTQYF.

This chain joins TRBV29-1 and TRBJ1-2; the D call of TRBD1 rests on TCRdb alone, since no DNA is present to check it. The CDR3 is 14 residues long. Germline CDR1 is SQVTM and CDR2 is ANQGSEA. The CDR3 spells CSVEELTGGGGYTF.

The chain's CDR3 is CASSLEHRRGNTIYF. The gene calls are TRBV5-1 and TRBJ1-3. The germline CDR1 and CDR2 sequences are SGHRS and YFSETQ. The CDR3 spans 15 residues.

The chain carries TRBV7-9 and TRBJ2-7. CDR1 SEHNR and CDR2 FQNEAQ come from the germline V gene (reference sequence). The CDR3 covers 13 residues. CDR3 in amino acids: CASSLGAYYEQYF.

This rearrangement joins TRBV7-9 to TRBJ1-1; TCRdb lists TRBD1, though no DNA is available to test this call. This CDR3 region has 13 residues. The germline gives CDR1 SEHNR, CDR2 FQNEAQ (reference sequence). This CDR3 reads CASSPGQGAEAFF.